This T cell receptor beta chain was observed in a study of T cell responses to AZD1222 COVID-19 vaccine. This clone was detected once. Measured with immunoSEQ multiplex PCR; TCRdb has only the in-frame clones, and not every one. The data contain some 110,000 clones, approximately 85% of them singletons. This CDR3 has 15 residues. V lost 0 bases to trimming and J lost 5 bases, with 13 bases between them. Per the germline V gene, CDR1 is KGHSH and CDR2 is LQKENI. This chain connects TRBV18 to TRBJ2-5; maybe TRBD1 (5 bases). The material was peripheral blood, obtained on day 0 of MenACWY control vaccination. The receptor's source is an adult in good health. The CDR3 sequence: CASSPPSSGHETQYF. The CDR3 region has the DNA TGTGCCAGCTCACCACCTAGCTCAGGGCACGAGACCCAGTACTTC.